This entry concerns a single T cell receptor (beta chain). Its antigen remains unknown. Assay: immunoSEQ multiplex PCR; the TCRdb copy retains only in-frame clones and omits some. The sample lists 25,000 to 30,000 clones; around 86% were seen once. The entry originates in a study of T cells in narcolepsy. About the research overall: Healthy controls were enrolled alongside patients with narcolepsy type 1 or type 2. Study-level points and caveats: Autoreactive clonotypes reportedly recurred in blood of same and different patients, not controls. Comparing one patient's CSF and blood CD4+ clonotypes highlighted HCRT- and TRIB2-specific autoreactive clonotypes. Some memory CD4+ repertoires had no autoreactive clone sequences.

The CDR3 contains 19 residues. Germline V CDR1 and CDR2: MDHEN, SYDVKM. V dropped 6 bases and J dropped 0 bases, with 24 bases sitting between them. This receptor was identified in a human donor with narcolepsy. The chain joins TRBV28 to TRBJ2-1; D might be TRBD1 or TRBD2, each matching 6 bases. Input material: CD45RA- memory CD4+ T cells from PBMCs. CDR3 amino acids: CASSNKPGAARGSYNEQFF. CDR3 nucleotide sequence: TGTGCCAGCAGCAACAAACCAGGGGCTGCGCGGGGCTCCTACAATGAGCAGTTCTTC.